One sample yielded the 9 T cell receptor beta chains listed below, sequenced in a study of T cell changes during pregnancy in multiple sclerosis. Libraries were prepared by immunoSEQ multiplex PCR; TCRdb keeps only in-frame clonotypes and omits some of them. The sample holds under 35,000 clones; approximately 81% are singletons and the top ten take approximately 8.3%. The specimen was CD8+ T cells from peripheral blood mononuclear cells, collected after pregnancy. These receptors came from a female donor with multiple sclerosis, enrolled in a pregnancy study.

The chain couples TRBV7-9 to TRBJ1-4; the D gene is possibly TRBD1 (6 bases). Germline CDR1 SEHNR, CDR2 FQNEAQ (reference sequence). This CDR3 region has 15 residues. The germline V and J ends were trimmed by 5 bases and 6 bases, with 16 bases remaining between them. The CDR3 DNA follows: TGTGCCAGCAGCCGACGGACAGTCCGACATGAAAAACTGTTTTTT. Protein product: CASSRRTVRHEKLFF.

The chain has TRBV7-9 and TRBJ2-1, with 11 bases aligning to TRBD2. Trimming cost V 5 bases and J 7 bases; bases outside gene matches: 7. Looked up from germline, CDR1 is SEHNR and CDR2 is FQNEAQ (reference sequence). The CDR3 sequence is 15 residues long. The CDR3 DNA reads TGTGCCAGCAGCATCCCGGGACTAGCGGAGAATGAGCAGTTCTTC. This sequence encodes CASSIPGLAENEQFF.

This chain uses TRBV19 with TRBJ1-2; perhaps TRBD1 as D (5 bases). The CDR3 sequence is 14 residues long. Germline-derived CDR1 and CDR2 are LNHDA and SQIVND (reference sequence). V was pared by 5 bases and J by 8 bases, with 18 bases between. The CDR3 spells CASSPRDLKGGYTF. The CDR3, as DNA: TGTGCCAGTAGTCCCAGGGATTTAAAGGGAGGCTACACCTTC.

This chain connects TRBV9 to TRBJ2-5; TRBD1 matches 8 bases. This CDR3 contains 15 residues. Looked up from germline, CDR1 is SGDLS and CDR2 is YYNGEE. Trimming removed 4 bases from V and 0 bases from J; junction bases left unmatched: 5. CDR3 region: CASSSRDRYQETQYF. For the CDR3, the DNA is TGTGCCAGCAGCTCCCGGGACAGGTACCAAGAGACCCAGTACTTC.

This chain uses TRBV7-8 with TRBJ1-2; no firm D call. The CDR3 is 13 amino acids. V was clipped by 10 bases and J by 3 bases, with 15 bases between them. Germline assignment: CDR1 SGHVS and CDR2 FQNEAQ. CDR3 coding DNA: TGTGCCATCTCCCCGATGGGCGACTATGGCTACACCTTC. Amino acid sequence: CAISPMGDYGYTF.

V usage is TRBV5-4 and J usage is TRBJ2-7, with 11 bases that match TRBD2. Germline-derived CDR1 and CDR2 are SGHNT and YYREEE (reference sequence). The CDR3 loop spans 15 amino acids. J lost 6 bases, V lost 0 bases, and 5 bases had no gene match. The CDR3 reads CASSLGASGGFEQYF. CDR3 in DNA: TGTGCCAGCAGCTTGGGCGCTAGCGGGGGGTTCGAGCAGTACTTC. Variable domain in full (rest from reference TRBV5-4 and TRBJ2-7): ETGVTQSPTHLIKTRGQQVTLRCSSQSGHNTVSWYQQALGQGPQFIFQYYREEENGRGNFPPRFSGLQFPNYSSELNVNALELDDSALYLCASSLGASGGFEQYFGPGTRLTVT.

V gene TRBV25-1 combines with J gene TRBJ2-7; D gene unclear. The CDR3 has 13 residues. Germline V gene lookup returns CDR1 MGHDK and CDR2 SYGVNS. V was trimmed by 5 bases and J by 2 bases, leaving 10 bases between them. This chain's CDR3 is CASSLSEAYEQYF. In DNA, the CDR3 is TGTGCCAGCAGTCTAAGCGAGGCCTACGAGCAGTACTTC.

The chain carries TRBV29-1 and TRBJ1-3, with a weak D call TRBD1 (6 bases). V shed 6 bases and J shed 4 bases, with 19 bases lying between them. CDR3 length equals 15 residues. The germline V gene encodes CDR1 SQVTM and CDR2 ANQGSEA. The CDR3, as DNA: TGCAGCGTCCTGGGGGATGGACAGAGGGGAAACACCATATATTTT. It codes for CSVLGDGQRGNTIYF.

This clone was recorded once. The chain employs TRBV6-1 and TRBJ1-4, with a weak D call TRBD1 (5 bases). The CDR3 covers 17 residues. Looked up from germline, CDR1 is MNHNS and CDR2 is SASEGT. Trimming took 3 bases from V and 5 from J, leaving 19 bases between them. This chain's CDR3 is CASSDAHEGRVNEKLFF. The CDR3 DNA reads as TGTGCCAGCAGTGATGCCCATGAAGGCAGGGTGAATGAAAAACTGTTTTTT.